This T cell receptor beta chain was sequenced for a study of breast tumors, draining lymph nodes, adjacent tissues. TCRdb re-called the multiplex PCR reads through MiXCR, storing one row per CDR3 protein. This sample has approximately 23,000 distinct CDR3 sequences; 60% to 70% occur once, and the top ten carry 20% to 30%. The ends were cut back, 6 bases at V and 7 bases at J, with 12 bases in the middle. CDR3 length equals 12 residues. CDR1 DFQATT and CDR2 SNEGSKA come from the germline V gene (reference sequence). The rearrangement uses TRBV20-1 and TRBJ2-2; a possible D gene is TRBD2 (6 bases). The sequencing sample was made of tumor-adjacent breast tissue. The clonotype comes from a female donor with breast cancer. Some clones in this sample may be carry-over from other donors' samples. CDR3 bases: TGCAGTGCAGGAAGGGGAGGCGGGGAGCTGTTTTTT. Its translation is CSAGRGGGELFF.